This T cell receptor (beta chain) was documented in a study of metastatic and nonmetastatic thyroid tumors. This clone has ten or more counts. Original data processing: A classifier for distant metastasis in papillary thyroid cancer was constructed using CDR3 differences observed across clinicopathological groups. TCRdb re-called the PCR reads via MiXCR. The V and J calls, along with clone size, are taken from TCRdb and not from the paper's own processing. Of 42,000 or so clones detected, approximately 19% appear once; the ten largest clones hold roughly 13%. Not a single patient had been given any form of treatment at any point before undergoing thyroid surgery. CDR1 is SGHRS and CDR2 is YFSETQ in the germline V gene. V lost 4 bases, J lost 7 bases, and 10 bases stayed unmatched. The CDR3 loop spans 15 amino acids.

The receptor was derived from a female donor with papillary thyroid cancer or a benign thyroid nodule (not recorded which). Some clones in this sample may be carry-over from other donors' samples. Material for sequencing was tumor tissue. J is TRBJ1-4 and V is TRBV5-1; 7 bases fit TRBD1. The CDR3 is CASSATGQGGEKLFF. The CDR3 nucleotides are TGCGCCAGCAGCGCGACAGGTCAGGGGGGTGAAAAACTGTTTTTT.